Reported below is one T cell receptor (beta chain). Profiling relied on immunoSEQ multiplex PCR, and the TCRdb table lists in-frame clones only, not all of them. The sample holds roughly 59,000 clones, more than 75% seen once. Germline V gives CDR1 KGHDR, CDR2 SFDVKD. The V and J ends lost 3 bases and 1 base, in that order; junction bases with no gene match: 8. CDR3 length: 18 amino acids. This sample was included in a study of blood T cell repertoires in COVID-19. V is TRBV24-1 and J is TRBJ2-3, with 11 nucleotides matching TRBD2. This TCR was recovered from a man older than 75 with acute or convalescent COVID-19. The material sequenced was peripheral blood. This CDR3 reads CATSDISGRDAGTDTQYF. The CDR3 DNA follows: TGTGCCACCAGTGATATTAGCGGGAGGGATGCTGGCACAGATACGCAGTATTTT.